A selection of T cell receptor beta chains follows, all from one sample in a study of cytomegalovirus exposure and HLA in healthy donors. Profiled with immunoSEQ multiplex PCR; TCRdb holds only in-frame clones, not every one. The data hold roughly 120,000 clones, with roughly 84% observed a single time. The sequenced sample consisted of PBMCs. These receptors originate from a woman between 18 and 30 years old in good health and CMV-seropositive. CDR3s include the opening cysteine and the closing phenylalanine or tryptophan. The order of the fields is clone size, V gene, D gene, J gene, CDR3 DNA, CDR3 protein. D genes are given only for firm matches. The listing skips clone size in some rows; elsewhere it reads once, few, many or a size class.

>NA|TRBV28|NA|TRBJ1-2
TGTGCCAGCAGTTTACCTCAGGAGGTCCCCTATGGCTACACCTTC
CASSLPQEVPYGYTF
>NA|TRBV25-1|NA|TRBJ2-6
TGTGCCAGCAGTCACACAGGTAGTGGCCTCTCTGGGGCCAACGTCCTGACTTTC
CASSHTGSGLSGANVLTF
>NA|TRBV6-5|NA|TRBJ1-3
TGTGCCACCCAACGCGGGAACTCTGGAAACACCATATATTTT
CATQRGNSGNTIYF
>NA|TRBV15|NA|TRBJ2-3
TGTGCCACCAGCAGAGATCGGGGTACGCAGTATTTT
CATSRDRGTQYF
>NA|TRBV7-3|NA|TRBJ2-2
TGTGCCAGCAGCCCTACTAGCTTCTCCAACACCGGGGAGCTGTTTTTT
CASSPTSFSNTGELFF
>NA|TRBV27|NA|TRBJ1-1
TGTGCCAGCAGTTTTGAGCCGAACACTGAAGCTTTCTTT
CASSFEPNTEAFF
>few|TRBV12-5|TRBD1|TRBJ2-7
TGTGCTAGTGGCTTGGACAGGGGCTACGAGCAGTACTTC
CASGLDRGYEQYF
>NA|TRBV11-3|NA|TRBJ2-7
TGTGCCAGCAGCGTCTGTGGCGGTTCCTACGAGCAGTACTTC
CASSVCGGSYEQYF
>NA|TRBV6-5|NA|TRBJ2-7
TGTGCCAGCGCGAGGGATTACGTGAGTTACGAGCAGTACTTC
CASARDYVSYEQYF
>NA|TRBV6-1|NA|TRBJ2-3
TGTGCCAGCAGTGAAGTGCGTTCCGGGTTTCCGGATACGCAGTATTTT
CASSEVRSGFPDTQYF
>NA|TRBV7-9|TRBD1|TRBJ2-5
TGTGCCAGCAGTCTGCCTCCCGCGGGACAGGGTACTCGAGAGACCCAGTACTTC
CASSLPPAGQGTRETQYF
>once|TRBV30|NA|TRBJ2-2
TGTGCCCGCGAGTTTGCCGGGGAGCTGTTTTTT
CAREFAGELFF
>few|TRBV15|NA|TRBJ1-2
TGTGCCACCAGCAGGCAGGCGCTAAACTATGGCTACACCTTC
CATSRQALNYGYTF
>NA|TRBV6-5|NA|TRBJ2-1
TGTGCCAGCAGTTACCGCGGCTACAATGAGCAGTTCTTC
CASSYRGYNEQFF
>NA|TRBV4-1|NA|TRBJ2-7
TGCGCCAGCAGCCAAGGGAGGGCTCTCGGGGCCTACGAGCAGTACTTC
CASSQGRALGAYEQYF
>NA|TRBV2|TRBD2|TRBJ2-1
TGTGCCAGCAGTGAAGTGCTCGAGCGGGGGGGCACTAATGAGCAGTTCTTC
CASSEVLERGGTNEQFF
>NA|TRBV7-2|NA|TRBJ1-3
TGTGCCAGCAGCTCCTCTCGGGGAAACACCATATATTTT
CASSSSRGNTIYF
>NA|TRBV11-2|NA|TRBJ2-7
TGTGCCAGCAGCTTAGTTTTTGGGCCTACCTACGAGCAGTACTTC
CASSLVFGPTYEQYF
>NA|TRBV4-1|TRBD1|TRBJ2-2
TGCGCCAGCAGCCAAAGGACAGGGGATATATCGGGGGAGCTGTTTTTT
CASSQRTGDISGELFF
>few|TRBV28|TRBD1|TRBJ1-5
TGTGCCAGCATCATCAGGGGGCATCAGCCCCAGCATTTT
CASIIRGHQPQHF
>NA|TRBV6-1|NA|TRBJ2-7
TGTGCCAGCAGTGACAGTAATCCCTACGAGCAGTACTTC
CASSDSNPYEQYF
>NA|TRBV5-4|NA|TRBJ1-2
TGTGCCAGCAGCCAAACTCAGGGGCTTACATCCTATGGCTACACCTTC
CASSQTQGLTSYGYTF
>once|TRBV7-3|TRBD2|TRBJ2-6
TGTGCCAGCAGCTCACCCCGACTAGCGGGGGCCCCGGTCCTGACTTTC
CASSSPRLAGAPVLTF
>few|TRBV25-1|NA|TRBJ2-6
TGTGCCAGCAGTGGAGTAGCTGGGGCCAACGTCCTGACTTTC
CASSGVAGANVLTF
>NA|TRBV7-7|TRBD1|TRBJ2-5
TGTGCTAGCAGTCGTCCGGGACAGGGGGTTGAGACCCAGTACTTC
CASSRPGQGVETQYF
>NA|TRBV4-1|NA|TRBJ1-5
TGCGCCAGCAGCCAAGTAATCGTTGAGCCCCAGCATTTT
CASSQVIVEPQHF
>once|TRBV7-3|NA|TRBJ2-5
TGTGCCAGCGGGGAGACTCCCCGGGGGACCCAGTACTTC
CASGETPRGTQYF
>few|TRBV5-4|TRBD1|TRBJ2-7
TGTGCCAGCAGTGAAACAGGGGGCACTTACGAGCAGTACTTC
CASSETGGTYEQYF
>NA|TRBV19|NA|TRBJ1-4
TGTGCCAGTAGTTCCGACGGGGGAGACGAAAAACTGTTTTTT
CASSSDGGDEKLFF
>NA|TRBV13|NA|TRBJ2-7
TGTGCCAGCACCCCCGCCTACGAGCAGTACTTC
CASTPAYEQYF
>few|TRBV9|NA|TRBJ1-6
TGTGCCAGCAGCGTAGGTCCTGAGAATTCACCCCTCCACTTT
CASSVGPENSPLHF
>NA|TRBV4-1|NA|TRBJ2-4
TGCGCCAGCAGCCAAGATAGAGGGGGGACAGACGACATTCAGTACTTC
CASSQDRGGTDDIQYF
>NA|TRBV5-6|NA|TRBJ1-1
TGTGCCAGCAGCCTACAGGGAGGGGTGACTGAAGCTTTCTTT
CASSLQGGVTEAFF
>NA|TRBV2|TRBD1|TRBJ1-1
TGTGCCAGCAGGTATGGGACAGGGGGCGAGGACACTGAAGCTTTCTTT
CASRYGTGGEDTEAFF
>once|TRBV13|TRBD2|TRBJ2-3
TGTGCCAGCAGCTTCCCTGGCGGGGGGCTGGACACAGATACGCAGTATTTT
CASSFPGGGLDTDTQYF
>NA|TRBV27|TRBD1|TRBJ2-7
TGTGCCAGCAGTTTCGGGACAGGGGAGGAGCAGTACTTC
CASSFGTGEEQYF
>NA|TRBV13|NA|TRBJ2-4
TGTGCCAGCAGCCGTTTGACTGAGGCCAAAAACATTCAGTACTTC
CASSRLTEAKNIQYF
>NA|TRBV5-4|NA|TRBJ2-7
TGTGCCAGCAGCTTGGCCGCGGGGTTCGACGAGCAGTACTTC
CASSLAAGFDEQYF
>few|TRBV6-7|NA|TRBJ1-5
TGTGCCAGCAGTCCTTGCGGAATCTTGAACAATCAGCCCCAGCATTTT
CASSPCGILNNQPQHF
>once|TRBV6-1|NA|TRBJ1-2
TGTGCCAGCAGTCCTCTCACCCAGGGTGGTGGTGGCTACACCTTC
CASSPLTQGGGGYTF
>NA|TRBV2|NA|TRBJ1-2
TGTGCCAGCAGCCCGGGGGTTATTGAAAACTATGGCTACACCTTC
CASSPGVIENYGYTF
>few|TRBV4-1|TRBD1|TRBJ1-4
TGCGCCAGCAGCCAGACAGGGATTAATGAAAAACTGTTTTTT
CASSQTGINEKLFF
>NA|TRBV25-1|TRBD1|TRBJ1-1
TGTGCCAGCAGTGACCGGACAGGGGGTGTTATGGACACTGAAGCTTTCTTT
CASSDRTGGVMDTEAFF
>NA|TRBV20-1|NA|TRBJ2-5
TGCAGTGCAAAAAGCGAGACCCAGTACTTC
CSAKSETQYF
>few|TRBV28|TRBD2|TRBJ2-4
TGTGCCAGCAGTTATAGCGGGGGGTTTTCAGGTACCCGGAGTCTAGCCAAAAACATTCAGTACTTC
CASSYSGGFSGTRSLAKNIQYF
>NA|TRBV7-3|TRBD1|TRBJ2-7
TGTGCCAGCAGCTCGGACAGGTTCTCCGAGCAGTACTTC
CASSSDRFSEQYF
>once|TRBV19|TRBD1|TRBJ2-7
TGTGCCAGTAGTTCCCGGGACAGGAACCCCTACGAGCAGTACTTC
CASSSRDRNPYEQYF
>NA|TRBV19|NA|TRBJ1-3
TGTGCCAGTACCTTGGACAGTTCAGGAAACACCATATATTTT
CASTLDSSGNTIYF
>NA|TRBV7-9|NA|TRBJ1-5
TGTGCCAGCAGCGAAACAGGGAACTCCAATCAGCCCCAGCATTTT
CASSETGNSNQPQHF
>NA|TRBV5-6|TRBD1|TRBJ1-5
TGTGCCAGCAGCCCACGCAGGGGGCGGCAGCCCCAGCATTTT
CASSPRRGRQPQHF
>NA|TRBV4-2|TRBD1|TRBJ1-1
TGTGCCAGCAGCCAAGCAGACAGGGGCAGGACTGAAGCTTTCTTT
CASSQADRGRTEAFF
>few|TRBV5-6|TRBD1|TRBJ2-7
TGTGCCAGCAGACAGGGGAACTACGAGCAGTACTTC
CASRQGNYEQYF
>NA|TRBV9|TRBD1|TRBJ1-4
TGTGCCAGCAGCCCTGGACAGGCAACCGCAACTAATGAAAAACTGTTTTTT
CASSPGQATATNEKLFF